A selection of T cell receptor beta chains follows, all from one sample in a study of cytomegalovirus exposure and HLA in healthy donors. The table came from immunoSEQ multiplex PCR; TCRdb's copy has only in-frame clones and leaves some out. The sample consists of around 190,000 clones, over 65% of them appearing once. Sample: PBMCs. All receptors derive from a man aged 40-49 years in good health and CMV-seropositive. The CDR3 runs from the conserved cysteine through the conserved F or W. Each record gives: CDR3 protein, J gene, V gene, clone size. Clone size is shown for a subset of rows, as once, few, many or a class of expanded clone.

CASREVSSGSYEQYF,TRBJ2-7,TRBV5-1,.
CASSLSLTGRNQPQHF,TRBJ1-5,TRBV28,.
CASSSSDSLGETQYF,TRBJ2-5,TRBV6-1,.
CASSPGGRSPLHF,TRBJ1-6,TRBV5-6,.
CASSALAGRTDTQYF,TRBJ2-3,TRBV9,.
CASSDAPEPYGYTF,TRBJ1-2,TRBV9,few
CASSNRRGQPQHF,TRBJ1-5,TRBV11-2,.
CASSTPRWESYEQYF,TRBJ2-7,TRBV7-2,.
CASSSPGLAGGPGELFF,TRBJ2-2,TRBV7-6,few
CASSPWGGMNTEAFF,TRBJ1-1,TRBV27,.
CAWSLPVGSPNYGYTF,TRBJ1-2,TRBV30,few
CASSPPGLAVTDTQYF,TRBJ2-3,TRBV5-4,.
CASSAFGQGAIETQYF,TRBJ2-5,TRBV9,.
CASSSAGQAYEQYF,TRBJ2-7,TRBV6-5,.
CASSLGVAGVGNQPQHF,TRBJ1-5,TRBV7-2,.
CASSEGLAGGETQYF,TRBJ2-5,TRBV25-1,once
CASKSRMIAGPPNTEAFF,TRBJ1-1,TRBV19,.
CASSRAGLTEAFF,TRBJ1-1,TRBV7-2,.
CSVGARTSGKLETQYF,TRBJ2-5,TRBV29-1,.
CAGSSQLAGGHEQYF,TRBJ2-7,TRBV7-9,.
CASKGGGQETQYF,TRBJ2-5,TRBV6-6,.
CASSWTSGMAGELFF,TRBJ2-2,TRBV2,.
CAWNGRDRGPLGTF,TRBJ2-7,TRBV30,.
CASSLVAGFEDTQYF,TRBJ2-3,TRBV5-1,.
CASSLGRERETQYF,TRBJ2-5,TRBV5-6,.
CAISRTGQETQYF,TRBJ2-5,TRBV10-3,.
CASSYNPGGAYNEQFF,TRBJ2-1,TRBV9,.
CASSVGGFSGANVLTF,TRBJ2-6,TRBV2,.
CASSLDGPMGGYTF,TRBJ1-2,TRBV7-9,.
CASSPGTVGYTF,TRBJ1-2,TRBV18,.
CASRSRRGQFF,TRBJ2-1,TRBV6-5,few
CASSPDSQNTYEQYF,TRBJ2-7,TRBV5-1,.
CASSELMGLSYEQYF,TRBJ2-7,TRBV6-1,.
CASSIGQGQPQHF,TRBJ1-5,TRBV11-1,.
CASSRTGGTEAFF,TRBJ1-1,TRBV6-6,once
CSVEDPGLAGGYEQYF,TRBJ2-7,TRBV29-1,.
CSVEGRLNTEAFF,TRBJ1-1,TRBV29-1,.
CASSDPSAGVDYEQYF,TRBJ2-7,TRBV6-4,.
CAISGPRRGNTEAFF,TRBJ1-1,TRBV6-5,.
CASSPRTGRETQYF,TRBJ2-5,TRBV14,.
CASSPGTSGAETQYF,TRBJ2-5,TRBV5-1,few
CASSVVPSPRGYTF,TRBJ1-2,TRBV9,.
CASSGTGVNTEAFF,TRBJ1-1,TRBV9,.
CASSAIGGAGSSTEAFF,TRBJ1-1,TRBV7-2,.
CASSLTSYQETQYF,TRBJ2-5,TRBV18,.
CASSYSPGSNQPQHF,TRBJ1-5,TRBV6-6,few